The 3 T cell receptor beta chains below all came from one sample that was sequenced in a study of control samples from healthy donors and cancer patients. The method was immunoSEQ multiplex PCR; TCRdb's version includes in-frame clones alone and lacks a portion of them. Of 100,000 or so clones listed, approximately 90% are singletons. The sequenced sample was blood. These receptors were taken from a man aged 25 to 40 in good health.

The CDR3 is CASSFGTSGYTF. CDR3 DNA sequence: TGTGCCAGCAGTTTCGGGACAAGTGGCTACACCTTC. This chain joins TRBV28 and TRBJ1-2; possibly TRBD1 for D (6 bases). Germline V CDR1 and CDR2: MDHEN, SYDVKM. This CDR3 region has 12 residues. Trimming took off 3 bases at V and 7 bases at J, with 9 bases between the two ends.

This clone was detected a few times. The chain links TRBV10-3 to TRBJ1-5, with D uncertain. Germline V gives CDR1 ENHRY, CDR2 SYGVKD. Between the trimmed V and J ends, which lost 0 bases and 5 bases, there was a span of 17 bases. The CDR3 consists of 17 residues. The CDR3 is CAISESIRGGMYQPQHF. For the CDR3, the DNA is TGTGCCATCAGTGAGTCGATCCGGGGAGGCATGTATCAGCCCCAGCATTTT.

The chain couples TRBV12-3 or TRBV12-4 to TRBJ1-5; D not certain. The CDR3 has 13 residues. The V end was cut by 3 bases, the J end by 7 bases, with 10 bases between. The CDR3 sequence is CASSFGEPQPQHF. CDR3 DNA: TGTGCCAGCAGTTTTGGGGAGCCCCAGCCCCAGCATTTT.